The text below deals with one TCR beta chain. By 5'RACE with 10-nucleotide random UMIs, the cDNA was made. Via MiXCR, TCRdb re-called the 5' RACE reads, giving one row per CDR3 protein. The sample has tens of thousands of distinct CDR3 sequences; 4.5% are singletons. CDR1 is ENHRY and CDR2 is SYGVKD in the germline V gene. CDR3 length: 12 amino acids. V lost 7 bases, J lost 3 bases, and 3 bases stayed unmatched. This sample is part of a study of neurological immune-mediated disorders. Across the whole study: Relapsing-remitting forms accounted for about 90% of the roughly 34 multiple sclerosis patients and secondary progressive forms for 3.

Sequenced material: PBMCs. The V and J genes are TRBV10-3 and TRBJ2-7, with TRBD1 identical over 7 bases. This receptor was identified in a man aged 25 to 40 with multiple sclerosis. The CDR3: CAIKDRNYEQYF. The CDR3 region has the DNA TGTGCCATCAAGGACAGGAACTACGAGCAGTACTTC.